This T cell receptor (beta chain) was captured by sequencing in a study of T cell responses to AZD1222 COVID-19 vaccine. The germline V gene encodes CDR1 SGHTA and CDR2 FQGNSA. V lost 1 base, J lost 4 bases, and 17 bases lay in between. The CDR3 spans 18 residues. Repertoires were generated with immunoSEQ multiplex PCR, while TCRdb's copy carries only in-frame clones and drops some. This repertoire shows 150,000 to 200,000 clones, approximately 94% found once; its top ten account for roughly 9.2%. The specimen was peripheral blood, collected on day 0 of AZD1222 vaccination. This receptor was taken from an adult in good health. The chain uses TRBV7-2 and TRBJ2-6; D is perhaps TRBD1 or TRBD2 (5 bases each). The CDR3 loop is CASSLVSGPGAGANVLTF. CDR3 in DNA: TGTGCCAGCAGCTTAGTTTCGGGGCCCGGAGCAGGGGCCAACGTCCTGACTTTC.